A single T cell receptor (beta chain) is shown here with its context. Its cognate antigen is unknown. V lost 6 bases and J 12 bases, leaving 18 bases between the germline ends. CDR1 and CDR2 from the germline V gene are SNHLY and FYNNEI. The CDR3 has 12 residues. Alongside a J-beta primer mix, a sample-barcoded 5' primer served in a second PCR lasting about 7 to 12 cycles. TCRdb called the 5' RACE reads again in MiXCR, with one record for every CDR3 protein. Of over a million distinct CDR3 sequences in the sample, under 55% were seen once. This entry is derived from a study of blood T cells in healthy people across ages. Study-wide points: Naive T cell percentage showed a strong correlation with the diversity of TCR beta. While age rose, TCR beta diversity per million T cells dropped in a roughly linear way.

The receptor comes from a woman aged 55-69 years in good health. This chain connects TRBV2 to TRBJ2-7, with TRBD1 as a possible D gene (6 bases). Source material: blood. As DNA, the CDR3 is TGTGCCAGCAGCAGGACAGAAGAGACCCTGTACTTC. Protein product: CASSRTEETLYF.